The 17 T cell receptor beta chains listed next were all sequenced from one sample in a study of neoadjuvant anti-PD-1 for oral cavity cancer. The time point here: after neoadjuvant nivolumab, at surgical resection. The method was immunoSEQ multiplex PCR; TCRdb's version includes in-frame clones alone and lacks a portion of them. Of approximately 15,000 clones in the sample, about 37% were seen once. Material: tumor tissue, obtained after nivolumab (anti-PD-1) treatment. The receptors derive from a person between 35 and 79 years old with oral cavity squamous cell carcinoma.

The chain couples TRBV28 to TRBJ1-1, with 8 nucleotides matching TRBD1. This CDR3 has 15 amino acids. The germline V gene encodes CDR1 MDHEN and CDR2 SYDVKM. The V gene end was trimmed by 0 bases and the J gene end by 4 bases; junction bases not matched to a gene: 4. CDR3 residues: CASSLWDRETTEAFF. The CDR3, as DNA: TGTGCCAGCAGTTTATGGGACAGGGAGACCACTGAAGCTTTCTTT. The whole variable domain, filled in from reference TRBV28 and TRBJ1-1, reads DVKVTQSSRYLVKRTGEKVFLECVQDMDHENMFWYRQDPGLGLRLIYFSYDVKMKEKGDIPEGYSVSREKKERFSLILESASTNQTSMYLCASSLWDRETTEAFFGQGTRLTVV.

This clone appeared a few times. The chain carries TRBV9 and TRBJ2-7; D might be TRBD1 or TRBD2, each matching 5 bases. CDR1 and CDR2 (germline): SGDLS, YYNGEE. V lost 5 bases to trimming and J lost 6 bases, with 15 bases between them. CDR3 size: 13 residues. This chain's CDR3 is CASSSRDGFEQYF. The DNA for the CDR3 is TGTGCCAGCAGTTCCCGGGACGGATTCGAGCAGTACTTC.

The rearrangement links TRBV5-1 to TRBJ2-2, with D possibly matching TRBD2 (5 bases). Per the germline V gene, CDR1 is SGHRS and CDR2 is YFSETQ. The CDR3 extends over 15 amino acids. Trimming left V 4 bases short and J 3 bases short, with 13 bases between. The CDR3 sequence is CASSTGLLDTGELFF. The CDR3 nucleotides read TGCGCCAGCAGCACCGGACTTTTGGACACCGGGGAGCTGTTTTTT.

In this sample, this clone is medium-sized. The CDR3 protein is CASSPTGSSGNTIYF. CDR3 DNA: TGTGCCAGCAGTCCTACAGGGAGCTCTGGAAACACCATATATTTT. J is TRBJ1-3 and V is TRBV6-5, with D perhaps matching TRBD1 (6 bases). The germline V gene has CDR1 MNHEY and CDR2 SVGAGI. The CDR3 has 15 amino acids. Trimming removed 5 bases from V and 0 bases from J, with 11 bases in between.

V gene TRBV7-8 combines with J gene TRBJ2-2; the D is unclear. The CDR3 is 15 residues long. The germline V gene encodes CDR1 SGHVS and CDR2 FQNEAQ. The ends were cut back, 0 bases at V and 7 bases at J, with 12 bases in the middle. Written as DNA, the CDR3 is TGTGCCAGCAGCTTAGCGGCCAGATTCAGCGGGGAGCTGTTTTTT. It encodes CASSLAARFSGELFF.

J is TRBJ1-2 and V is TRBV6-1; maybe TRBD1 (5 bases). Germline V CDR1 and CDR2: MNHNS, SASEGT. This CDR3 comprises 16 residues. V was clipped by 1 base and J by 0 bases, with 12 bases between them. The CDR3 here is CASSEGRVVTNYGYTF. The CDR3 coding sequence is TGTGCCAGCAGTGAAGGCAGGGTGGTTACTAACTATGGCTACACCTTC.

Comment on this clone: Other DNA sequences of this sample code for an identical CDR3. The chain's CDR3 is CASSLGRDQPQHF. DNA of the CDR3: TGTGCCAGCAGCTTAGGACGCGATCAGCCCCAGCATTTT. The chain couples TRBV13 to TRBJ1-5, with D uncertain. V was trimmed by 0 bases and J by 5 bases, leaving 5 bases between them. The CDR3 totals 13 residues. From germline, CDR1 is PRHDT and CDR2 FYEKMQ (reference sequence).

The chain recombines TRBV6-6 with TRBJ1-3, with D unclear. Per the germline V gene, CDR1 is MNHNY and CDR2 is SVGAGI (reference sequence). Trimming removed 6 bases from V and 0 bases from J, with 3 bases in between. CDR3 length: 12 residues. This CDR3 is CASRDSGNTIYF. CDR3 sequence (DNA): TGTGCCAGCAGGGACTCTGGAAACACCATATATTTT.

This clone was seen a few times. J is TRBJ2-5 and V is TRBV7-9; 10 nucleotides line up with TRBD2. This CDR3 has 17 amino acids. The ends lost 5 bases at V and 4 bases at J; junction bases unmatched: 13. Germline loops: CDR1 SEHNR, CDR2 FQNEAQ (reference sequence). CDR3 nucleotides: TGTGCCAGCAGCCCAGGGGCCAGCGGGGGGGTTCGAGAGACCCAGTACTTC. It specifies CASSPGASGGVRETQYF.

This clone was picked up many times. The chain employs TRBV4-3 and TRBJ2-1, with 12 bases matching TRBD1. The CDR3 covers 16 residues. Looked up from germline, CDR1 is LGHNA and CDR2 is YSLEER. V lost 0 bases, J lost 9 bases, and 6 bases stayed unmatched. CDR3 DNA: TGCGCCAGCAGCCAAGATGGGGGACAGGGGGCTGGTGAGCAGTTCTTC. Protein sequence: CASSQDGGQGAGEQFF.

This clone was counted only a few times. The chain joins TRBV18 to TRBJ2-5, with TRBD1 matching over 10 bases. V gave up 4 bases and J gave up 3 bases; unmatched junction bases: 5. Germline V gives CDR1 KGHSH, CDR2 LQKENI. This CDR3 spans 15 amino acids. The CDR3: CASSQRQGAEETQYF. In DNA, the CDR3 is TGTGCCAGCTCACAAAGACAGGGGGCCGAAGAGACCCAGTACTTC.

The CDR3 coding sequence is TGTGCCAGCAGCCCCAGGGGAGGCTCTGGCTACACCTTC. This translates into CASSPRGGSGYTF. The J gene is TRBJ1-2, the V gene TRBV7-9, with D maybe TRBD1 (6 bases). Trimming cost V 5 bases and J 7 bases, with 14 bases left between them. Germline-derived CDR1 and CDR2 are SEHNR and FQNEAQ (reference sequence). This CDR3 has 13 amino acids.

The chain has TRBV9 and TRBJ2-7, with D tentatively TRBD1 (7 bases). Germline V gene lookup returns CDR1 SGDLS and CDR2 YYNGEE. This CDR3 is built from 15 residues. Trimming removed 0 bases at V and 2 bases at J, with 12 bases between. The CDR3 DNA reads TGTGCCAGCAGCGTAGCGGCGGGACAGACCTACGAGCAGTACTTC. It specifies CASSVAAGQTYEQYF.

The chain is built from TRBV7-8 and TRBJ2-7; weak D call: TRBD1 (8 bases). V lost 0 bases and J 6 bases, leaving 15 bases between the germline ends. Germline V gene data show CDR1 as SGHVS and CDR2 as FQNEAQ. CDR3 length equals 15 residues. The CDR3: CASSLAGGTGGEQYF. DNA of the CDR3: TGTGCCAGCAGCTTAGCGGGAGGGACAGGCGGCGAGCAGTACTTC.

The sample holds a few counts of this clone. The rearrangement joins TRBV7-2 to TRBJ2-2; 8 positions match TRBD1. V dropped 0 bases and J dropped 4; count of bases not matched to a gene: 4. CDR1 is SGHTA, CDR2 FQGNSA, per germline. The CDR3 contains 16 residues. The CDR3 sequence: CASSLAPTGVTGELFF. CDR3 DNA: TGTGCCAGCAGCTTAGCACCGACAGGGGTCACCGGGGAGCTGTTTTTT.

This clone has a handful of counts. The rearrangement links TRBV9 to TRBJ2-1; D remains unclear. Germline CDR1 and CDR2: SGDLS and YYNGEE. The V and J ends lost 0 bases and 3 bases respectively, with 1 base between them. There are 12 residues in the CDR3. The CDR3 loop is CASSVDYNEQFF. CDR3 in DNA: TGTGCCAGCAGCGTAGACTACAATGAGCAGTTCTTC.

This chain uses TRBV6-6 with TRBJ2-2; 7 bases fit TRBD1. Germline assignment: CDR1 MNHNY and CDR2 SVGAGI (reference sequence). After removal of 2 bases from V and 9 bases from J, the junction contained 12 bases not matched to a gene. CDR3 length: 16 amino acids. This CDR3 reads CASSYDPGTEKRELFF. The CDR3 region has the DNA TGTGCCAGCAGTTACGATCCCGGGACAGAAAAACGGGAGCTGTTTTTT.